A selection of T cell receptor beta chains follows, all from one sample in a study of sequential checkpoint blockade in melanoma. The data were produced by immunoSEQ multiplex PCR, yet TCRdb's version contains in-frame clones alone and is incomplete. The profile covers approximately 11,000 clones, with around 67% appearing a single time and about 18% taken by the ten largest. The sample was CD8+ T cells sorted from blood (inferred from file names), taken from a patient given nivolumab and ipilimumab in sequence. These receptors came from a human donor with melanoma. Both conserved end residues are part of each CDR3. Fields, in order: D gene, J gene, V gene, clone size, CDR3 protein, CDR3 DNA. A D gene is named only where the DNA matches it firmly. Size is omitted from some rows. Given values are once, few, many or a class for expanded clones.

>TRBD2|TRBJ2-1|TRBV27|-
CASSPGTSGSDEQFF
TGTGCCAGCAGCCCCGGGACTAGCGGGAGCGATGAGCAGTTCTTC
>TRBD2|TRBJ2-3|TRBV6-4|few
CASSELAGDSTDTQYF
TGTGCCAGCAGTGAGTTGGCGGGGGATAGCACAGATACGCAGTATTTT
>-|TRBJ2-7|TRBV5-5|-
CASSLDSLSYEQYF
TGTGCCAGCAGCCTCGACTCTCTCTCCTACGAGCAGTACTTC
>TRBD1|TRBJ1-6|TRBV19|once
CASSIWDSYNSPLHF
TGTGCCAGTAGTATCTGGGACAGCTATAATTCACCCCTCCACTTT
>TRBD1|TRBJ2-7|TRBV9|-
CASSSGTDPSEQYF
TGTGCCAGCAGCTCAGGGACAGACCCGTCCGAGCAGTACTTC
>TRBD2|TRBJ2-3|TRBV6-6|-
CASSYQVAGVLDTQYF
TGTGCCAGCAGTTACCAGGTAGCGGGAGTTCTAGATACGCAGTATTTT
>TRBD2|TRBJ2-1|TRBV6-5|-
CASSASGLYNEQFF
TGTGCCAGCAGTGCTAGCGGACTTTACAATGAGCAGTTCTTC
>-|TRBJ1-6|TRBV7-9|-
CASSPTDYNSPLHF
TGTGCCAGCAGCCCGACAGACTATAATTCACCCCTCCACTTT
>-|TRBJ1-5|TRBV7-8|-
CASSLDTRPQHF
TGTGCCAGCAGCTTAGACACCAGGCCCCAGCATTTT
>TRBD2|TRBJ2-3|TRBV4-1|-
CASSLPTSGRVGDTQYF
TGCGCCAGCAGCCTCCCGACTAGCGGGAGAGTCGGGGATACGCAGTATTTT
>TRBD1|TRBJ2-3|TRBV6-1|-
CASSEPSGQGADTQYF
TGTGCCAGCAGTGAGCCCTCGGGACAGGGGGCAGATACGCAGTATTTT
>-|TRBJ2-3|TRBV7-9|-
CASSPNTGTQYF
TGTGCCAGCAGCCCCAACACAGGTACGCAGTATTTT